This T cell receptor beta chain was sequenced in a study of shared T cell receptors in the human thymus. The CDR3 consists of 19 residues. The V and J ends lost 0 bases and 2 bases respectively, with 22 bases between them. Germline CDR1 is PRHDT and CDR2 is FYEKMQ (reference sequence). Assay: immunoSEQ multiplex PCR; the TCRdb copy retains only in-frame clones and omits some. The table has some 720,000 clones, approximately 88% seen once. These same records also appear under a second study, on human thymus T cells.

The sample taken for sequencing was thymocytes. The source is a boy under two years old with a congenital heart defect. The chain joins TRBV13 to TRBJ1-1; tentative D call: TRBD1 (5 bases). CDR3: CASSLGVRGTAGLNTEAFF. The CDR3 DNA sequence: TGTGCCAGCAGCTTAGGGGTTAGGGGCACGGCGGGACTAAACACTGAAGCTTTCTTT.